This is a list of T cell receptor beta chains from one sample in a study of spatial heterogeneity in lung cancer. TCRdb reprocessed the 5' RACE reads with MiXCR, giving one entry per CDR3 protein. The table has around 70,000 distinct CDR3 sequences, 8% to 9% seen once. This material consisted of PBMCs, taken at follow-up. The receptor source for this set is a female donor with early-stage non-small cell lung cancer. Each CDR3 is given with its conserved first and last residue. D genes are given only for firm matches. Clone size, where shown, is once, few, many, or a class for clones that have expanded.

many	-	TRBV25-1	TRBJ2-7	TGTGCCAGCAGTAAAATCTACGAGCAGTACTTC	CASSKIYEQYF
-	-	TRBV6-5	TRBJ2-7	TGTGCCAGCAGTCCCCAGGAGGTTAAAACCAACGAGCAGTACTTC	CASSPQEVKTNEQYF
many	-	TRBV29-1	TRBJ1-1	TGCAGCGTTGGAAAAGGACAGAACACTGAAGCTTTCTTT	CSVGKGQNTEAFF
-	-	TRBV27	TRBJ2-2	TGTGCCAGCAGTCCCGGACCGGCCGGGGAGCTGTTTTTT	CASSPGPAGELFF
many	-	TRBV3-1	TRBJ2-2	TGTGCCAGCAGCCCGGAAGTGGGCACCGGGGAGCTGTTTTTT	CASSPEVGTGELFF
-	-	TRBV20-1	TRBJ1-5	TGCAGTGCTAATAGTGGACCATGGGTGGATCAGCCCCAGCATTTT	CSANSGPWVDQPQHF
-	TRBD2	TRBV6-6	TRBJ2-1	TGTGCCAGCACCCTGACTAGCGGGAGGGCCATGTTCTTC	CASTLTSGRAMFF
few	-	TRBV6-5	TRBJ2-1	TGTGCCAGCAGTTACTCTTTTTGGGGTTACAATGAGCAGTTCTTC	CASSYSFWGYNEQFF
few	-	TRBV7-2	TRBJ2-1	TGTGCCAGCAGCTTAGCGCAGGGGCGGAAGTTCTTC	CASSLAQGRKFF
-	TRBD1	TRBV5-3	TRBJ1-1	TGTGCCAGAAGCTTGGGTTACTGGCAGGGGGTTACTGAAGCTTTCTTT	CARSLGYWQGVTEAFF
-	-	TRBV28	TRBJ1-2	TGTGCCAGCAAGGCCAACTATGGCTACACCTTC	CASKANYGYTF
many	-	TRBV30	TRBJ1-6	TGTGCCTGGAGCCTTGGGCGGTATAATTCACCCCTCCACTTT	CAWSLGRYNSPLHF
-	TRBD1	TRBV7-9	TRBJ2-5	TGTGCCAGCAGCTTAACAGGGGGAAGAACGGAGACCCAGTACTTC	CASSLTGGRTETQYF
many	TRBD2	TRBV20-1	TRBJ2-1	TGCAGTGCTGACGGGACTAGCGGGAGTGGTGAGCAGTTCTTC	CSADGTSGSGEQFF